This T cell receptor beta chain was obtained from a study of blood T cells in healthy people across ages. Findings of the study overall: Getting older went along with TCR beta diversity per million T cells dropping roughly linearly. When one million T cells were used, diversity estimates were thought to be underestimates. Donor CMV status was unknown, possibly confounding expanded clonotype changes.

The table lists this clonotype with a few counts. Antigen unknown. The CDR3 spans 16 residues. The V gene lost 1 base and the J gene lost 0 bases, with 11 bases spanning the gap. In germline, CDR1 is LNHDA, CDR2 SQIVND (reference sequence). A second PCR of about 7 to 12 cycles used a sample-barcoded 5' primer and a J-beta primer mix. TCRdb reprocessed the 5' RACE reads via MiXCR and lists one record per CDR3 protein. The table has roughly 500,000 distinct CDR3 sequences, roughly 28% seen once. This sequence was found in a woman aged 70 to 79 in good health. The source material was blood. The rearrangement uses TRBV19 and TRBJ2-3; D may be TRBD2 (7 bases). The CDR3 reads CASSIAGRGSTDTQYF. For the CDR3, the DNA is TGTGCCAGTAGTATAGCTGGGAGGGGGAGCACAGATACGCAGTATTTT.